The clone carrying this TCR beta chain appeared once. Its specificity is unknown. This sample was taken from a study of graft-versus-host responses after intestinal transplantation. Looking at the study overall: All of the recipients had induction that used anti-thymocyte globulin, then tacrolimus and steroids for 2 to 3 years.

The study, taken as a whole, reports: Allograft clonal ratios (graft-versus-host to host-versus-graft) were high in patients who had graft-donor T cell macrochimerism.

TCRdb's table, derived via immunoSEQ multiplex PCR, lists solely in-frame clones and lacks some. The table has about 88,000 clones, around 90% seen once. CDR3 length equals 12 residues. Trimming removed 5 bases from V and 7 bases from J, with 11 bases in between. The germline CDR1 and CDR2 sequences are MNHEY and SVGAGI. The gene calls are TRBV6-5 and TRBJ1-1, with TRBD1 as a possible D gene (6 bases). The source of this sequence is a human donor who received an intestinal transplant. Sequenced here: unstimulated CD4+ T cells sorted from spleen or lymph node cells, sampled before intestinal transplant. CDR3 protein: CASSTTGNEAFF. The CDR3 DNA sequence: TGTGCCAGCAGTACAACAGGGAATGAAGCTTTCTTT.